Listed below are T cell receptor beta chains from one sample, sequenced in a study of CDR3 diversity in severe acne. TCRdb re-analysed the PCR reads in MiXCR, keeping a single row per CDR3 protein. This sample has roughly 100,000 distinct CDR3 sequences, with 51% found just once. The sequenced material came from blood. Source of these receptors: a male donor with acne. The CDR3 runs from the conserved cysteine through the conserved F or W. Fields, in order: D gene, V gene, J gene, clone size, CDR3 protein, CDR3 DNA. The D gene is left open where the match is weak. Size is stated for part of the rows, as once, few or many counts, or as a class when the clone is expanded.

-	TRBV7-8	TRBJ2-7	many	CASSLGDPTGEQYF	TGTGCCAGCAGCTTAGGGGACCCTACGGGGGAGCAGTACTTC
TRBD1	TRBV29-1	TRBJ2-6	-	CSVEQSLTGPGANALTF	TGCAGCGTTGAACAGTCATTGACAGGGCCTGGGGCCAACGCCCTGACTTTC
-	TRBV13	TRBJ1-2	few	CASPPPGGSDGYTF	TGTGCCAGCCCCCCCCCGGGGGGATCGGATGGCTACACCTTC
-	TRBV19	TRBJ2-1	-	CASSIAGAYEQFF	TGTGCCAGTAGTATCGCGGGGGCTTATGAGCAGTTCTTC
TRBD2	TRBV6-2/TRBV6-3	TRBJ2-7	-	CASRLTSGITYEQYF	TGTGCCAGCAGGCTAACTAGCGGGATTACCTACGAGCAGTACTTC
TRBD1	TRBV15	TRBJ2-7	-	CATSAMGQYEQYF	TGTGCCACCAGCGCAATGGGACAGTACGAGCAGTACTTC
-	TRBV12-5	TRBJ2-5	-	CASGLGQIRETQYF	TGTGCTAGTGGTTTGGGACAGATACGGGAGACCCAGTACTTC
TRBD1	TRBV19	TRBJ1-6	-	CASSIGQGNSPLHF	TGTGCCAGTAGTATCGGACAGGGGAATTCACCCCTCCACTTT
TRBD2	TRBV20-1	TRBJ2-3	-	CSAAGASGNTDTQYF	TGCAGTGCTGCCGGGGCTAGCGGAAACACAGATACGCAGTATTTT
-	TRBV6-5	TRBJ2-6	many	CASGLKEAGANVLTF	TGTGCCAGCGGTTTGAAGGAGGCTGGGGCCAACGTCCTGACTTTC
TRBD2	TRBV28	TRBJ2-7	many	CATSGSRGIPFEQYF	TGTGCCACTAGCGGGAGTCGCGGGATCCCCTTCGAGCAGTACTTC
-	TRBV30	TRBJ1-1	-	CAWRTGLNTEAFF	TGTGCCTGGCGGACGGGACTCAACACTGAAGCTTTCTTT
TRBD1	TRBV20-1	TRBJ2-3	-	CSALGQGSFTDTQYF	TGCAGTGCATTGGGACAGGGCTCGTTTACAGATACGCAGTATTTT
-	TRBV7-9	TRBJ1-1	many	CASRLSGTEAFF	TGTGCCAGCAGATTAAGCGGGACTGAAGCTTTCTTT
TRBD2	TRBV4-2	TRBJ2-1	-	CASSQESSGRVNEQFF	TGTGCCAGCAGCCAAGAGTCTAGCGGGAGGGTAAATGAGCAGTTCTTC
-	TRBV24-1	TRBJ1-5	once	CATSDSGTGNQPQHF	TGTGCCACCAGTGATTCTGGGACGGGCAATCAGCCCCAGCATTTT
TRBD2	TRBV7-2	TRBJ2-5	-	CASSLWFGTSGRKETQYF	TGTGCCAGCAGCTTATGGTTTGGGACTAGCGGGAGAAAAGAGACCCAGTACTTC
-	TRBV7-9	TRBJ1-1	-	CASSLAVGTPEAFF	TGTGCCAGCAGCTTAGCGGTAGGAACCCCTGAAGCTTTCTTT
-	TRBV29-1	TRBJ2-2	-	CSVEATRTGELFF	TGCAGCGTTGAAGCGACTCGTACCGGGGAGCTGTTTTTT
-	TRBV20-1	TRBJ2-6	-	CSASRGDSFYFGNGTNVLTF	-
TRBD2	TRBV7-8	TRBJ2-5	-	CASSYPGGETQYF	TGTGCCAGCAGTTACCCGGGAGGGGAGACCCAGTACTTC
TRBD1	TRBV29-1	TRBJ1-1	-	CSVAGTGRRDTEAFF	TGCAGCGTGGCAGGGACAGGGAGGAGGGACACTGAAGCTTTCTTT
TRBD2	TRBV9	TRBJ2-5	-	CASSLEPGTRQETQYF	TGTGCCAGCAGCTTGGAACCCGGGACTAGACAAGAGACCCAGTACTTC
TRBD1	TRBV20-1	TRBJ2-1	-	CSASRAGTGGYNEQFF	TGCAGTGCTAGTCGGGCCGGGACAGGGGGCTACAATGAGCAGTTCTTC
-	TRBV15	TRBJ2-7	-	CASSRDRDFTYEQYF	TGTGCCTCCAGCAGGGACCGGGACTTCACCTACGAGCAGTACTTC
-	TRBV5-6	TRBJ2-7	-	CASSVGGQGTVEQYF	TGTGCCAGCAGCGTAGGCGGCCAGGGGACTGTCGAGCAGTACTTC
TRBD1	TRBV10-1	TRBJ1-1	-	CASSPSRVGQDAEAFF	TGCGCCAGCAGTCCCTCCCGAGTGGGACAGGATGCTGAAGCTTTCTTT
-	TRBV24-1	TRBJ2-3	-	CATSDLSGSRGTDTQYF	TGTGCCACCAGTGATTTGAGCGGTTCACGGGGCACAGATACGCAGTATTTT
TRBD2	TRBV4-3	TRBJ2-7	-	CASSQERGATYEQYF	TGCGCCAGCAGCCAAGAGCGGGGGGCCACCTACGAGCAGTACTTC
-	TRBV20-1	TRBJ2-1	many	CSARRDYDSYNEQFF	TGCAGTGCTAGAAGGGATTACGATTCCTACAATGAGCAGTTCTTC
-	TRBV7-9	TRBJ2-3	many	CASSLWGSNTDTQYF	TGTGCCAGCAGCTTATGGGGGTCGAACACAGATACGCAGTATTTT
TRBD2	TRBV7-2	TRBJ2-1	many	CASSLAREMGEQFF	TGTGCCAGCAGCTTAGCGCGGGAGATGGGTGAGCAGTTCTTC
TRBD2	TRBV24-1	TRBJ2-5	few	CATSDFLAGGPRQETQYF	TGTGCCACCAGTGATTTCCTAGCGGGGGGGCCTAGGCAAGAGACCCAGTACTTC
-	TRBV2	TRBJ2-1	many	CASKLSGLTTYPIYNEQFF	TGTGCCAGCAAGCTCTCCGGACTAACCACTTATCCAATCTACAATGAGCAGTTCTTC
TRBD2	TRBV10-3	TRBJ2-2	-	CAIRMGGSGELFF	TGTGCCATCAGAATGGGAGGGTCCGGGGAGCTGTTTTTT
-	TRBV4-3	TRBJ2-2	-	CASSPQAGSNTGELFF	TGCGCCAGCAGCCCCCAAGCGGGCTCGAACACCGGGGAGCTGTTTTTT
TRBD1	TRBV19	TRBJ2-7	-	CASSIPGTGAHHEQYF	TGTGCCAGTAGTATTCCCGGGACAGGGGCCCATCACGAGCAGTACTTC
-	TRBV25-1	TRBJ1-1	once	CASSGRANTEAFF	TGTGCCAGCAGTGGACGGGCGAACACTGAAGCTTTCTTT
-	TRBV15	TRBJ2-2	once	CATSKRAVANTGELFF	TGTGCCACCAGTAAGAGAGCAGTAGCCAACACCGGGGAGCTGTTTTTT
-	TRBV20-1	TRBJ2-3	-	CSAREKPLAASGSTDTQYF	TGCAGTGCTAGAGAAAAACCCCTCGCGGCGAGCGGGAGCACAGATACGCAGTATTTT
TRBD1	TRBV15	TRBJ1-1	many	CASWPGQGATEAFF	TGTGCCAGTTGGCCGGGACAGGGGGCAACTGAAGCTTTCTTT
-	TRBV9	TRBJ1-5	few	CASSLTGTQLQPQHF	TGTGCCAGCAGCCTTACAGGGACTCAGCTTCAGCCCCAGCATTTT
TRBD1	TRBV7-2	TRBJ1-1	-	CASSPTGSLNTEAFF	TGTGCCAGCAGCCCGACAGGGTCCCTGAACACTGAAGCTTTCTTT
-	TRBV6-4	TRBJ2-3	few	CASSEEGANGADTQYF	TGTGCCAGCAGTGAGGAGGGCGCGAACGGGGCAGATACGCAGTATTTT
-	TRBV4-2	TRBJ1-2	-	CASSQDLGFNDGYTF	TGTGCCAGCAGCCAAGATCTGGGCTTCAACGATGGCTACACCTTC
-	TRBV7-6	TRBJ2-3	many	CASSLAYGDTQYF	TGTGCCAGCAGCTTAGCGTACGGAGATACGCAGTATTTT
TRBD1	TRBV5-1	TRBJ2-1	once	CASSPQGGHEQFF	TGCGCCAGCAGCCCACAGGGGGGTCATGAGCAGTTCTTC
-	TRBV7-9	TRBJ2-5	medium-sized	CASSLLGETQYF	TGTGCCAGCAGCTTACTCGGAGAGACCCAGTACTTC
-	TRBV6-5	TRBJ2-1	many	CASSYRGTLAEQFF	TGTGCCAGCAGTTACCGCGGGACACTCGCTGAGCAGTTCTTC
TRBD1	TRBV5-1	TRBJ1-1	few	CASSLEQGARTAFF	TGCGCCAGCAGCTTGGAGCAGGGGGCGAGGACAGCTTTCTTT
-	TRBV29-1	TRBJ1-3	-	CSVVGHHSGNTIYF	TGCAGCGTGGTCGGACACCACTCTGGAAACACCATATATTTT
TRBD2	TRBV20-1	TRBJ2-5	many	CSARDIGTSGRASGETQYF	TGCAGTGCTAGAGACATTGGGACTAGCGGGAGGGCATCTGGGGAGACCCAGTACTTC
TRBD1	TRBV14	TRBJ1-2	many	CASSQEVTGAHYGYTF	TGTGCCAGCAGCCAAGAAGTGACAGGGGCACACTATGGCTACACCTTC
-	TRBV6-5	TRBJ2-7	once	CASSYSTGGLYEQYF	TGTGCCAGCAGTTACTCGACCGGGGGTTTGTACGAGCAGTACTTC
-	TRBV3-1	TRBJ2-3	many	CASSQATDTQYF	TGTGCCAGCAGCCAAGCAACAGATACGCAGTATTTT
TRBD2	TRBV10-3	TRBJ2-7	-	CAISAGREIHEQYF	TGTGCCATCAGTGCGGGGCGGGAGATCCACGAGCAGTACTTC
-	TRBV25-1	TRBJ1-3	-	CASMGAPFSGNTIYF	TGTGCCAGCATGGGGGCCCCCTTCTCTGGAAACACCATATATTTT